The following is a T cell receptor beta chain sequence with its context. Its antigen is not known. The V gene lost 3 bases and the J gene lost 4 bases, with 7 bases spanning the gap. This CDR3 has 11 residues. Germline CDR1 and CDR2: DFQATT and SNEGSKA (reference sequence). Documented time point: cycle 4 day 1 (C4D1), after five to seven weeks of nivolumab. All patients relapsed after autologous stem cell transplantation, and brentuximab vedotin exposure varied. The record originates from a study of PD-1 blockade in classical Hodgkin lymphoma. Study in general: Patients got intravenous nivolumab 3 mg/kg every 2 weeks. Study findings and constraints: Significant TCR diversity gains by C4D1 occurred in CD4+ but not CD8+ cells. The diversity seen at baseline in complete responders resembled that of newly diagnosed patients.

Method: immunoSEQ multiplex PCR; TCRdb's copy keeps in-frame clones and lacks some. The sample yields tens of thousands of clones, almost 90% seen once. The source is a human donor with classical Hodgkin lymphoma. This rearrangement joins TRBV20-1 to TRBJ2-7; unclear D gene. Sequenced material: peripheral blood mononuclear cells (PBMCs), taken before the fourth cycle of nivolumab. Here the CDR3 reads CSASFGYEQYF. CDR3 DNA: TGCAGTGCTAGTTTTGGATACGAGCAGTACTTC.